This T cell receptor (beta chain) was sequenced during a study of cytomegalovirus exposure and HLA in healthy donors. To note about this clone: Its specificity is not known.

PCR involved 60 Vbeta and 13 Jbeta primers. Only in-frame clones appear in the TCRdb table, and some are missing; sequencing was by immunoSEQ multiplex PCR. The table has around 200,000 clones, roughly 85% seen once. Study observations and caveats: The records held CMV serostatus as the only immune exposure information. Later, an analysis showed that TCR beta chains associated with HLA were more clonally expanded than others that were equally common.

Trimming removed 6 bases from V and 7 bases from J; junction bases left unmatched: 15. Germline CDR1 and CDR2: MNHEY and SMNVEV (reference sequence). The CDR3 is 18 amino acids. This chain joins TRBV27 and TRBJ2-1; 13 nucleotides match TRBD2. The source of this sequence is a woman between 45 and 60 years old in good health and CMV-seronegative. The sample consisted of PBMCs. The CDR3 region has the DNA TGTGCCAGCAGACGACTAGCGGGAGGCCTACTTACTAGGAATGAGCAGTTCTTC. Translating it yields CASRRLAGGLLTRNEQFF.